The 3 T cell receptor beta chains reported below all come from one sample, sequenced in a study of human T cells and chemical hapten exposure (dated by TCRdb to the early 2020s). The library was built by means of RACE. The sequencer was a NextSeq 500. TCRdb handled the public reads itself, with Q25 trimming in fastp and clone calling in MiXCR, and kept productive beta chains. Every entry covers one CDR3 protein and lists the most common genes and DNA from its rows. Across this sample there are approximately 82,000 distinct CDR3 sequences, with about 10% seen only once. Approximately 2.2% of the sample is taken by the ten largest. The sample's time point label, in plain terms: patch test 1, 2 weeks after DPC sensitization. Interpreted using the paper, the treatment or condition label stands for: therapeutic diphenylcyclopropenone sensitization with weekly scalp DPC. The sequencing used whole blood, collected in connection with sensitization to the hapten diphenylcyclopropenone (DPC). These receptors were collected from a man between 35 and 55 years old with alopecia areata. Some clones in this sample may be carry-over from other donors' samples.

This clonotype was observed a few times. The chain combines TRBV12-3 or TRBV12-4 with TRBJ1-1; D unresolved. CDR3 length: 13 residues. The V end lost 6 bases, the J end lost 6 bases, and 14 bases lay between the germline ends. Here the CDR3 reads CASSRAFNPEAFF. The CDR3 DNA reads TGTGCCAGCAGCCGAGCCTTTAACCCTGAAGCTTTCTTT.

The chain combines TRBV7-9 with TRBJ1-1; no clear D. Germline V gene lookup returns CDR1 SEHNR and CDR2 FQNEAQ (reference sequence). V lost 5 bases and J 1 base, leaving 11 bases between the germline ends. This CDR3 spans 14 amino acids. This chain's CDR3 is CASSPQQENTEAFF. The CDR3 nucleotides read TGTGCCAGCAGCCCCCAGCAGGAGAACACTGAAGCTTTCTTT.

The chain links TRBV28 to TRBJ2-2, with 7 bases aligning to TRBD2. From germline, CDR1 is MDHEN and CDR2 SYDVKM. The CDR3 runs to 13 residues. Trimming at V came to 11 bases and at J to 5 bases, leaving 8 bases not matched to a gene. The CDR3 spells CASGAGDTGELFF. CDR3 coding DNA: TGTGCCTCCGGGGCGGGAGATACCGGGGAGCTGTTTTTT.